This entry features one T cell receptor beta chain sequence. The sample is drawn from a study of blood T cell repertoires in COVID-19. Study overall: Acute and convalescent COVID-19 samples came from the United States, Italy and Spain.

In the original workflow: Estimation of nucleated cell counts was performed using reference gene primer amplification. Sequencing was performed with immunoSEQ multiplex PCR; in TCRdb, only in-frame clones are kept and a portion is missing. V, J and clone size are those of that table, while D and trimming were read from the DNA. The data contain about 78,000 clones, approximately 90% of them seen just once; the ten biggest clones take up less than 0.85%. The receptor was derived from a woman aged 80 or older with acute or convalescent COVID-19. Sequencing input: peripheral blood.

This chain's CDR3 is CASSLIGTNTGELFF. The CDR3 nucleotides read TGTGCCAGCAGCCTGATCGGGACGAACACCGGGGAGCTGTTTTTT. The chain employs TRBV3-1 (or the pseudogene TRBV3-2) and TRBJ2-2; the D gene is possibly TRBD2 (5 bases). The CDR3 loop spans 15 amino acids. CDR1 LGHDT and CDR2 YNNKEL come from the germline V gene (reference sequence). Between the trimmed V and J ends, which lost 4 bases and 0 bases, there was a span of 9 bases.